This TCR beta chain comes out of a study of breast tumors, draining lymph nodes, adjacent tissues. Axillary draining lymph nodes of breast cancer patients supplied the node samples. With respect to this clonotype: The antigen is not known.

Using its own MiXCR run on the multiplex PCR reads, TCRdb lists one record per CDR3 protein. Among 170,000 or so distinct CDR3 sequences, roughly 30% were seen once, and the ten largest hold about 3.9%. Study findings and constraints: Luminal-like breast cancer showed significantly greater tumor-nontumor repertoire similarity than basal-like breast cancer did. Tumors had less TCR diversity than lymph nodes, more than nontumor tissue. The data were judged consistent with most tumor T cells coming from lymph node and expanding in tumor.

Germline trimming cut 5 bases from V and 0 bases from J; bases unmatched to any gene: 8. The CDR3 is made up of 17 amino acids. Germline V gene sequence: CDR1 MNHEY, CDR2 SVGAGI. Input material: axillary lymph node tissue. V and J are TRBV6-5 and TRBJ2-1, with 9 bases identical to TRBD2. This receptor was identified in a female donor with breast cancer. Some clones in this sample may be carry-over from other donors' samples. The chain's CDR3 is CASSHVGSGSSYNEQFF. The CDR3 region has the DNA TGTGCCAGCAGTCATGTGGGTAGCGGGAGCTCCTACAATGAGCAGTTCTTC.